These 9 T cell receptor beta chains share one sample of origin, sequenced in a study of response to subunit inactivated influenza vaccine. TCRdb independently ran MiXCR on the RT-PCR reads; one entry per CDR3 protein. The table has around 200,000 distinct CDR3 sequences, 7.5% to 10% seen once; the top ten hold roughly 10%. Source: non-naive T cells sorted from PBMCs, taken on the day of vaccination. The receptors stem from a man in his fifties or sixties who received an inactivated influenza vaccine.

This clonotype appeared many times. The chain joins TRBV5-1 to TRBJ2-5; D call uncertain. The CDR3 has 15 residues. Germline V gene data show CDR1 as SGHRS and CDR2 as YFSETQ. V lost 0 bases to trimming and J lost 7 bases, with 16 bases between them. The CDR3 here is CASSLGDGVIATQYF. CDR3 DNA sequence: TGCGCCAGCAGCTTGGGAGATGGGGTGATTGCGACCCAGTACTTC.

This clonotype was picked up many times. The V call is TRBV4-3, the J call TRBJ2-1; D is undetermined. With 1 base removed from V and 4 bases from J, the gap between germline ends came to 2 bases. Germline CDR1 reads LGHNA; CDR2 reads YSLEER. The CDR3 contains 12 residues. CDR3 protein: CASSQGYNEQFF. CDR3 bases: TGCGCCAGCAGCCAAGGATACAATGAGCAGTTCTTC.

This clonotype appeared a few times. The V gene is TRBV24-1, the J gene TRBJ1-4, with TRBD1 matching 9 bases. The length of the CDR3 is 15 residues. After removal of 4 bases from V and 4 bases from J, the junction contained 3 bases not matched to a gene. CDR1 KGHDR and CDR2 SFDVKD come from the germline V gene. For the CDR3, the DNA is TGTGCCACCAGTGACCCGGGACAGGGTAATGAAAAACTGTTTTTT. Translated: CATSDPGQGNEKLFF.

The sample holds a few counts of this clonotype. This chain joins TRBV7-9 and TRBJ1-3; D ambiguous. Germline V gene sequence: CDR1 SEHNR, CDR2 FQNEAQ (reference sequence). The CDR3 is 13 residues long. The ends were cut back, 7 bases at V and 4 bases at J, with 11 bases in the middle. CDR3 amino acids: CASNLDVGNTIYF. CDR3 nucleotide sequence: TGTGCCAGCAACCTGGACGTCGGAAACACCATATATTTT.

This clonotype was detected many times. In DNA form, the CDR3 reads TGTGCCAGCAGTTCACTCGCGGACAGGGGGTACAATGAGCAGTTCTTC. It specifies CASSSLADRGYNEQFF. The chain uses TRBV6-2 or TRBV6-3 and TRBJ2-1; 10 bases match TRBD1. The length of the CDR3 is 16 residues. The J segment lost 4 bases and the V segment lost 4 bases, leaving 7 bases of the junction unmatched. CDR1 and CDR2 from the germline V gene are MNHEY and SVGEGT.

V usage is TRBV21-1 and J usage is TRBJ2-7; no check of the table's D call, TRBD1, against the DNA was made. TRBV21-1 is a listed pseudogene. This CDR3 has 15 residues. The CDR3 bases are TGTGCCAGCAGCAGTCTTTCGCCGGGACAGAGCGAGCAGTACTTC. Residues: CASSSLSPGQSEQYF.

The table lists this clonotype with many counts. The chain uses TRBV12-3 or TRBV12-4 and TRBJ2-7; 9 bases are a match to TRBD1. V gave up 3 bases and J gave up 4 bases; unmatched junction bases: 7. The CDR3 is 15 amino acids. The CDR3 sequence is CASSFGRQGVYEQYF. In DNA form, the CDR3 reads TGTGCCAGCAGTTTCGGTCGACAGGGGGTTTACGAGCAGTACTTC.

The chain combines TRBV5-1 with TRBJ2-3; 7 bases line up with TRBD2. Germline loops: CDR1 SGHRS, CDR2 YFSETQ. This CDR3 region has 15 residues. V lost 4 bases, J lost 4 bases, and 9 bases stayed unmatched. Written as DNA, the CDR3 is TGCGCCAGCAGCCCAAGGACTAGTTCTTCAGATACGCAGTATTTT. As protein: CASSPRTSSSDTQYF.

This clonotype was counted at least ten times. CDR3 bases: TGTGCCAGCAGTCGGCTTGTGCCCGGGACAGGGATGATAGATACGCAGTATTTT. Its translation is CASSRLVPGTGMIDTQYF. The rearrangement joins TRBV6-1 to TRBJ2-3, with 9 bases lining up with TRBD1. The V gene end was trimmed by 5 bases and the J gene end by 5 bases; junction bases not matched to a gene: 17. The CDR3 has 18 residues. Germline CDR1 reads MNHNS; CDR2 reads SASEGT.